The clone carrying this TCR beta chain showed up just a few times. Its antigen remains unknown. This sample is part of a study of T cells after yellow fever vaccination. Background on the study: When fractions had low cell numbers, they were prepared with SMART-Seq v4 Ultra Low Input. The study's findings and limits: A large majority of primary-vaccination clones showed up again after the booster (roughly 96% CD4, 85% to 90% CD8). It was a small share of clonotypes that appeared in both CD4 and CD8 compartments.

Template-switching 5'RACE yielded the TCR cDNA; a universal primer site and UMIs were added in the process. TCRdb reprocessed the 5' RACE reads via MiXCR and lists one record per CDR3 protein. This sample carries fewer than 400,000 distinct CDR3 sequences, around a tenth of them seen once, and the ten largest clones take about 3.3%. This CDR3 has 12 amino acids. CDR1 is SEHNR and CDR2 is FQNEAQ in the germline V gene (reference sequence). The ends were cut back, 5 bases at V and 4 bases at J, with 7 bases in the middle. The source material was CD4+ T cells sorted from PBMCs, sampled 45 days after the yellow fever booster vaccination. The receptor was derived from a man aged 18 to 35 who received the YFV17D yellow fever vaccine. The rearrangement links TRBV7-9 to TRBJ2-3, with D hard to call. The CDR3 spells CASSRSPDTQYF. DNA of the CDR3: TGTGCCAGCAGCCGTTCCCCAGATACGCAGTATTTT.